This TCR beta chain appears in the sequencing data of a study of cytomegalovirus exposure and HLA in healthy donors (TCRdb year 2017). As for the study more broadly: According to an earlier analysis of a few hundred of the donors, about 180 million T cells yielded roughly 110 million unique TCR beta sequences and approximately 280 Gb of sequence data. The study profiled the T cell repertoires of under 850 subjects by immunosequencing and related them to cytomegalovirus serostatus. A later genetic analysis took genome-wide SNP genotypes for about 55% of the 666 donors and used that subset as a discovery cohort. The genetic ancestry cluster associated with self-reported Caucasian donors included 81% of the approximately 400 genotyped donors. Besides the first cohort of 500 to 700 subjects, a separate validation cohort made up of 120 or so different subjects was used. In a later analysis, previously published TCR beta repertoires from about 670 donors were re-analyzed and high-resolution HLA genotyping was added so that TCR occurrence patterns could be studied. To decide whether each TCR beta V gene segment behaved as functional or pseudogenic, an earlier analysis of some 570 of the donors relied on high-throughput TCR beta sequencing. Across 300 to 400 genotyped donors of the cohort, an average of approximately 240,000 unique TCR beta nucleotide sequences per donor were sequenced, and roughly 20% of those sequences were non-productive. All discovery cohort repertoires had been generated on a single sequencing platform. Because of strong linkage in the cohort, five DR-DQ haplotypes were treated as single units for association and clustering. An early release covering 500 to 750 HLA-typed donors comprised roughly 300 gigabases of sequencing data and roughly 86 million unique TCR sequences. The study was designed to test whether signatures of past pathogen exposure could be identified by cataloging public T cell receptors. To predict cytomegalovirus infection status, the study combined high-throughput TCR immunosequencing, statistical association of individual TCRs with disease status, and machine learning. HLA typing covered class I and class II loci at four-digit resolution. Rather than drawing on any new phenotypic data, the later analysis identified candidate immune exposures from TCR beta sequences and the way those sequences occurred across donors. Donor age, sex, ethnicity and CMV serostatus were collected together with the repertoire data. Typing coverage differed by locus: A, B, C, DRB1 and DQB1 were typed in roughly 620-640 donors, DQA1 in 522, DPA1 in over 600, and DPB1 in approximately 450.

Remarks on this clone: It has no known antigen specificity. No base quality values were provided; no much bigger clone lies one nucleotide off.

The library was built by means of the immunoSEQ multiplex PCR assay. For the multiplex PCR, a mixture combining 60 forward primers for TCR Vbeta segments and 13 reverse primers for TCR Jbeta segments was used. The CDR3 region of rearranged TCR beta genes was amplified from genomic DNA by a multiplex PCR assay. Amplified TCR beta libraries were sequenced as 87-base-pair reads on the Illumina HiSeq System. As for the original processing: A later analysis tallied tens of millions of unique TCR beta chains across the 640 or so repertoires, and about 10 million of those chains were shared by two or more donors. To remove PCR and sequencing errors, raw reads were error-corrected and collapsed into unique sequences using a nearest-neighbor algorithm that merged closely related sequences. CDR3 sequences were aligned to IMGT reference sequences to assign V, D and J gene segments. For a sequence to be retained, a match of at least six nucleotides to both a V gene segment and a J gene segment was required. A rearrangement was called productive if the CDR3 had no stop codons and remained in frame with V and J, and every other rearrangement was called non-productive. CDR3 was defined by IMGT convention, running from the second conserved V-encoded cysteine to the conserved J-encoded phenylalanine. The earlier analysis of around 640 of the donors excluded sequences that lacked an unambiguous match to a single V gene segment. In an earlier analysis of approximately 560 of the donors, a V segment was called functional when productive rearrangements were above 56.7%, and segregating when the standard deviation between donors exceeded 5%. A statistical classification framework was developed to diagnose cytomegalovirus status using the catalog of TCR beta chain sequences. In a later analysis, TCR nucleotide sequences were compared against IMGT/GENE-DB human TR gene sequences so that V and J genes could be assigned. In a later analysis, CDR3 sequences and most-parsimonious VDJ recombination scenarios were assigned using the TCRdist pipeline. In a later analysis, each TCR beta chain was defined by its CDR3 amino acid sequence together with its V-gene family, and reads lacking a unique V-gene family were excluded. To address suspected cross-contamination and a sequencing artifact, a later analysis removed a few hundred highly shared, low-generation-probability nucleotide sequences. In a later analysis, a clonal expansion index was calculated for each public chain from normalized within-repertoire ranks of inferred template counts. In a later analysis, generation probabilities were computed with a VDJ recombination model fitted to out-of-frame rearrangements, and the resulting probabilities were checked against IGoR. Hypergeometric tests were used in a later analysis to score TCR-TCR, TCR-HLA and TCR-CMV co-occurrence, with a repertoire-size bias correction applied to the TCR pairs. In a later analysis, false discovery rates were estimated by permuting HLA or CMV assignments 20 times. In a later analysis, co-occurring TCRs were grouped using DBSCAN, with TCRdist sequence similarity added in when clustering inside HLA-allele-positive subsets. Repertoires with fewer than 30,000 or more than 120,000 public chains were left out of co-occurrence clustering, as were a few repertoires with anomalous nucleotide sharing. TCRdb stores this immuneACCESS table with in-frame sequences only. Part of the clones is absent; in the studies checked, under half of the shortfall reflects unresolved V genes, and no reason is known for the rest. V and J calls plus clone size are reproduced from that table; the DNA served to infer D and trimming. The sample table shows 150,000 to 200,000 clones, and approximately 78% are seen once. The leading ten clones occupy around 8% of the sample.

The cohort consisted of 670 or so healthy bone marrow donors. At the time of sampling, every cohort member was nominally healthy, though immune exposures that went unrecorded were likely present. The donor was CMV seropositive and belonged to the group of 250 to 350 seropositive cohort members. Each donor provided a peripheral blood sample, and peripheral blood mononuclear cells were used for TCR beta sequencing. The Qiagen DNeasy Blood Extraction Kit was used to extract genomic DNA from the blood cell samples. Study-wide findings and limitations: Specific HLA alleles were associated with 15,000 to 20,000 TCR beta sequences at a false discovery rate of 0.05 in a later analysis. Broadly in line with IMGT annotations, most TCR beta V segments showed up in productive rearrangements about 87% or about 30% of the time in an earlier analysis of roughly 590 of the donors. Sequencing depth was assumed to be roughly uniform across donors in the presence/absence analyses, though that assumption may not hold. Because HLA typing was missing for some donors at each locus, association tests included only the typed subset. According to the authors, the approach could potentially be generalized to other disease states and immunological phenotypes. Compared with the 666-donor mean, donors in an Asian-associated ancestry cluster had fewer N-insertions in productive TCRs, according to a later genetic analysis. In the study, some 160 TCR beta chains were listed as associated with cytomegalovirus. Only TCR beta chains were sequenced in this cohort, and the absence of alpha or paired-chain data limited detectable features. According to a later analysis, TCR association rates differed among HLA loci, with DRB1 alleles showing the most associated TCRs and HLA-C alleles showing the fewest. When HLA alleles, especially DR and DQ, strongly co-occurred, TCR associations were difficult to assign to individual alleles. According to a later analysis, parvovirus B19, influenza, CMV and Epstein-Barr virus appeared linked to several top co-occurrence clusters. A further reported finding was that TCR beta sequences accurately predicted the HLA-A and HLA-B alleles for most subjects in the first cohort. While some public TCRs were present in many individuals, most TCR sequences turned up only very rarely across donors. Linkage disequilibrium might explain the correlated functional status among segregating V segments, but an unknown experimental factor could not be excluded. Cytomegalovirus status was reported to be diagnosed by the classifier with high specificity and sensitivity in both the original and validation cohorts. A group of highly shared sequence variants was considered likely to be a technical artifact of the sequencing pipeline. In a later analysis, most CMV-associated TCR beta chains were found to appear HLA-restricted, with HLA associations seemingly driven largely by CMV exposure. In vitro tests confirmed that a few of the cytomegalovirus-associated TCR beta chains recognize cytomegalovirus antigens. Approximately 18 rarely observed V segments, including chromosome 9 orphons, were excluded from the earlier analysis of approximately 500 of the donors because counts were too low. An association between a missense DCLRE1C variant and V-gene and J-gene trimming of TCR beta chains was found in a later genetic analysis and replicated in an independent cohort. The only immune exposure information available for the cohort was CMV serostatus. In a later analysis, HLA-associated TCR beta chains were found to be more clonally expanded and to have lower generation probabilities than equally common non-associated chains.

The TCR sequence derives from a male donor in good health and CMV-seropositive. Sequencing was done on a sample of PBMCs.

The base sequence is TGTGCCAGCAGGGCCAGAATTCCGGGACACTATGCAACTAATGAAAAACTGTTTTTT. It specifies CASRARIPGHYATNEKLFF. The chain is assembled from TRBV27 and TRBJ1-4; TRBD1 might be the D gene, on 6 matching bases. Counted from cysteine to phenylalanine, this CDR3 has 19 amino acids. Solely the CDR3 DNA is kept, with 57 bases framed from the first base. Reading the germline V gene (reference sequence) gives CDR1 MNHEY and CDR2 SMNVEV. V was cut back by 6 bases and J by 0 bases, leaving a gap of 23 bases between them.